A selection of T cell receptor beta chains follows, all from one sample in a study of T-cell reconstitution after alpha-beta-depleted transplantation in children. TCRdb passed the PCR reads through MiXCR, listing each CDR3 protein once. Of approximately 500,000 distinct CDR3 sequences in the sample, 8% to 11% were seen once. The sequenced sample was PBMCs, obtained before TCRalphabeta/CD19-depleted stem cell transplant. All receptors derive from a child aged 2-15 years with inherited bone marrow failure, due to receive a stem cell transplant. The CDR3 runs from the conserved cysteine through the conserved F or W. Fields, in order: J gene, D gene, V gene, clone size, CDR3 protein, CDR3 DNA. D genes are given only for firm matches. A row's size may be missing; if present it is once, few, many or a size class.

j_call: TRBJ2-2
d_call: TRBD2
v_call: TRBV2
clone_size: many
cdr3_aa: CASSRRTSGFGELFF
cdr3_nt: TGTGCCAGCAGCCGGAGGACTAGCGGGTTCGGGGAGCTGTTTTTT

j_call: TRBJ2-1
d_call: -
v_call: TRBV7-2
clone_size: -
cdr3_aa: CASSLATYQYEQFF
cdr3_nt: TGTGCCAGCAGCTTAGCGACTTATCAGTATGAGCAGTTCTTC

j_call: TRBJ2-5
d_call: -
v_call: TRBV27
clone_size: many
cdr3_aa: CASSLSGGAGEETQYF
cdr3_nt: TGTGCCAGCAGTTTATCGGGGGGCGCGGGGGAGGAGACCCAGTACTTC

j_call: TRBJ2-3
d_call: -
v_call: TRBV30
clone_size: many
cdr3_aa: CAWSGGSSSTDTQYF
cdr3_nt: TGTGCCTGGAGTGGGGGTTCCTCTAGCACAGATACGCAGTATTTT

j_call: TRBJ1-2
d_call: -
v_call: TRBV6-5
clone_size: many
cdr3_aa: CAPATGGYTF
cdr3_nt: TGTGCCCCCGCTACGGGGGGCTACACCTTC

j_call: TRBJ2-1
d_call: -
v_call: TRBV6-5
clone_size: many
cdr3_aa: CASSYRPRDVAYNEQFF
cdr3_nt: TGTGCCAGCAGTTACCGGCCCCGGGACGTAGCCTACAATGAGCAGTTCTTC

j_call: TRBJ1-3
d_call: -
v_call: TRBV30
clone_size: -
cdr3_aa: CAWRGVPGNTIYF
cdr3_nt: TGTGCCTGGCGAGGGGTGCCCGGAAACACCATATATTTT

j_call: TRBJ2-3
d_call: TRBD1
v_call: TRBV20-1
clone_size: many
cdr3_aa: CSARADRESTDTQYF
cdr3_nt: TGCAGTGCTAGAGCGGACAGGGAGAGCACAGATACGCAGTATTTT

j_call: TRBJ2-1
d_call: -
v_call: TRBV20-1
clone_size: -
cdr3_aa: CSATDGNSYNEQFF
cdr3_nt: TGCAGTGCTACGGACGGAAACTCCTACAATGAGCAGTTCTTC

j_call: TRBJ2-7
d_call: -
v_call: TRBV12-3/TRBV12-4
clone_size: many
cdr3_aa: CASSTGLPVHEQYF
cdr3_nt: TGTGCCAGCAGCACGGGGCTCCCAGTCCACGAGCAGTACTTC

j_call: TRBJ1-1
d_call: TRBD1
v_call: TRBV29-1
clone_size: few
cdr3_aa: CSVVPGQAMNTEAFF
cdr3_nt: TGCAGCGTAGTTCCCGGACAGGCGATGAACACTGAAGCTTTCTTT

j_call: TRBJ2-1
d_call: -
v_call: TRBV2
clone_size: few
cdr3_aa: CASSEGLQPYNEQFF
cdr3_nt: TGTGCCAGCAGTGAAGGACTCCAGCCCTACAATGAGCAGTTCTTC

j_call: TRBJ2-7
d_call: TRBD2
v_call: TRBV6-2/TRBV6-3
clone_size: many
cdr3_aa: CASSLVRLAGVEQYF
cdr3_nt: TGTGCCAGCAGTTTAGTTCGTCTAGCGGGAGTCGAGCAGTACTTC

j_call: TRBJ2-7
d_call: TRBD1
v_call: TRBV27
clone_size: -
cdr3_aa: CASSPRDRARDEQYF
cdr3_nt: TGTGCCAGCAGTCCCCGCGACAGGGCTAGGGACGAGCAGTACTTC

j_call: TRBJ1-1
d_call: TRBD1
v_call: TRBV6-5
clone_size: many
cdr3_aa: CASSYSGGVGTEAFF
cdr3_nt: TGTGCCAGCAGTTATTCAGGGGGCGTAGGCACTGAAGCTTTCTTT

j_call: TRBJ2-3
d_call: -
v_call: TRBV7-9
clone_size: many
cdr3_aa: CASTRTDTQYF
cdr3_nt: TGTGCCAGCACCCGCACAGATACGCAGTATTTT

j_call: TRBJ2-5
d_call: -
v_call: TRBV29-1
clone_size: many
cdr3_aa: CSAHPEDTLERQETQYF
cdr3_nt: TGCAGCGCTCACCCAGAGGACACTCTAGAGCGACAAGAGACCCAGTACTTC

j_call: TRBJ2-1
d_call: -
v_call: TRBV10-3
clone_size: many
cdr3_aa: CAIGWGDEQFF
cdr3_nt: TGTGCCATCGGTTGGGGCGATGAGCAGTTCTTC

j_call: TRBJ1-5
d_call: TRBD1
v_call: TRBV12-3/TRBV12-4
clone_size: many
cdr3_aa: CASSLATGGSQPQHF
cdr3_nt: TGTGCCAGCAGTTTAGCTACAGGGGGGAGTCAGCCCCAGCATTTT

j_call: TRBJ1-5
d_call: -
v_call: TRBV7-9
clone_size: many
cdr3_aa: CASSLTVNQPQHF
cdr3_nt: TGTGCCAGCAGCTTAACAGTCAATCAGCCCCAGCATTTT

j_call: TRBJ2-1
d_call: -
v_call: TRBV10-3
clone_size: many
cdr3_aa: CAISELSGERHEQFF
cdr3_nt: TGTGCCATCAGTGAGTTAAGCGGAGAACGCCATGAGCAGTTCTTC

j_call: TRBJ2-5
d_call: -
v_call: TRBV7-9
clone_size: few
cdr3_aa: CASSFGAGPQETQYF
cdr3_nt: TGTGCCAGCAGTTTCGGCGCGGGACCCCAAGAGACCCAGTACTTC

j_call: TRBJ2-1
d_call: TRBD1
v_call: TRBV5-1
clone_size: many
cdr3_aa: CASSLSGQSNEQFF
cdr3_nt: TGCGCCAGCAGCTTGTCGGGACAGTCCAATGAGCAGTTCTTC

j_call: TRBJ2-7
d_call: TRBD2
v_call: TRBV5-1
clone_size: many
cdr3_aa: CASSPLMSGRTYEQYF
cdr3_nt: TGCGCCAGCAGCCCCCTGATGAGCGGGAGAACCTACGAGCAGTACTTC

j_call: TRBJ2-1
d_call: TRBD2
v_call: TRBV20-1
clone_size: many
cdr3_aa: CSAIVPGLAGGTYNEQFF
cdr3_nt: TGCAGTGCTATCGTCCCGGGACTAGCGGGAGGCACCTACAATGAGCAGTTCTTC

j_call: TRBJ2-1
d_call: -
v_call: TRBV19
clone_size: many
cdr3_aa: CASSLLLPYNEQFF
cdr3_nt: TGTGCCAGTAGCCTTCTTCTTCCCTACAATGAGCAGTTCTTC

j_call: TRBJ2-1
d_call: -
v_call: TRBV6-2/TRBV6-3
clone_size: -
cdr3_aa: CASSQGLNYFF
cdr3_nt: TGTGCCAGCAGTCAGGGACTTAACTATTTCTTC